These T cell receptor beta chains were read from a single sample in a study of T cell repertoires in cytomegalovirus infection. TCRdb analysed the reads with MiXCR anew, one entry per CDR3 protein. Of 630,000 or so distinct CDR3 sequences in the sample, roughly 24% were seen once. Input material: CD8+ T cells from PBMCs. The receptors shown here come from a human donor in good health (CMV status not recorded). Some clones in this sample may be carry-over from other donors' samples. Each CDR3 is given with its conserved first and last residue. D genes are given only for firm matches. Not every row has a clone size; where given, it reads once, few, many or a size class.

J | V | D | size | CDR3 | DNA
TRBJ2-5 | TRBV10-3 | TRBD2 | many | CAIPPKTSDQETQYF | TGTGCCATCCCCCCTAAGACTAGCGACCAAGAGACCCAGTACTTC
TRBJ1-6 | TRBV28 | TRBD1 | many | CASSSGTGGEPNSPLHF | TGTGCCAGCAGTTCAGGGACAGGGGGCGAACCTAATTCACCCCTCCACTTT
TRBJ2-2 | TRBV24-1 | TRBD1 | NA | CATSDPRTGLDTGELFF | TGTGCCACCAGTGATCCGCGGACAGGGCTGGACACCGGGGAGCTGTTTTTT
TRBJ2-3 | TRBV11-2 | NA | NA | CASSSKTGRVPDTQYF | TGTGCCAGCAGCTCGAAGACAGGGAGGGTCCCGGATACGCAGTATTTT
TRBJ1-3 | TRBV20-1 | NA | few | CSAADGGSGNTIYF | TGCAGTGCCGCAGACGGAGGCTCTGGAAACACCATATATTTT
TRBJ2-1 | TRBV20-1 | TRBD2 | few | CSASPPMRGAPYNEQFF | TGCAGTGCTAGTCCCCCGATGCGGGGGGCTCCCTACAATGAGCAGTTCTTC
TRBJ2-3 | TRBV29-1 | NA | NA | CSVEEGRTGMQYF | TGCAGCGTTGAAGAGGGTCGAACGGGGATGCAGTATTTT
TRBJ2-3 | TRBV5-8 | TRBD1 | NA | CASSPGQGPGTDTQYF | TGTGCCAGCAGCCCGGGACAGGGTCCGGGGACAGATACGCAGTATTTT
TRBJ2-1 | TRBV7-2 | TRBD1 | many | CASSLSGPGTGYNEQFF | TGTGCCAGCAGCTTAAGCGGCCCCGGGACAGGGTACAATGAGCAGTTCTTC
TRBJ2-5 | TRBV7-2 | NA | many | CASSLWAGEETQYF | TGTGCCAGCAGCTTATGGGCAGGAGAAGAGACCCAGTACTTC
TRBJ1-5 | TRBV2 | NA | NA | CASSWSSGNQPQHF | TGTGCCAGCAGTTGGAGTTCAGGCAATCAGCCCCAGCATTTT
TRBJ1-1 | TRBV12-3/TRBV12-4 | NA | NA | CASTFGGEAFF | TGTGCCAGCACATTTGGGGGGGAGGCTTTCTTT
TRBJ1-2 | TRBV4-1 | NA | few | CASSPGTGTAYGYTF | TGCGCCAGCAGCCCGGGTACCGGGACGGCGTATGGCTACACCTTC
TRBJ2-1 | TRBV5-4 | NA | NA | CASSFPATGIYNEQFF | TGTGCCAGCAGCTTCCCAGCGACCGGTATCTACAATGAGCAGTTCTTC
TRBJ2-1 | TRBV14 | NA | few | CASSQDTSYNEQFF | TGTGCCAGCAGCCAAGATACCTCCTACAATGAGCAGTTCTTC
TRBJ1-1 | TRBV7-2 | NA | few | CASSPLPTGDNTEAFF | TGTGCCAGCAGCCCGTTACCGACAGGTGATAACACTGAAGCTTTCTTT
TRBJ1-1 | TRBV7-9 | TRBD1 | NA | CASSAGTGEAFF | TGTGCCAGCAGCGCTGGGACAGGAGAAGCTTTCTTT
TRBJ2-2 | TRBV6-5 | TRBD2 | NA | CASSYSLAGTGELFF | TGTGCCAGCAGTTACTCGCTAGCGGGGACCGGGGAGCTGTTTTTT
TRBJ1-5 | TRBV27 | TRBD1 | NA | CASRRGTGNSNQPQHF | TGTGCCAGCAGGAGAGGGACAGGGAATAGCAATCAGCCCCAGCATTTT
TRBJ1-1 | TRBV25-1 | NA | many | CASSVGGLTEAFF | TGTGCTTCTTCAGTGGGAGGACTCACTGAAGCTTTCTTT
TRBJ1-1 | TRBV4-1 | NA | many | CASSQQTGHVNTEAFF | TGCGCCAGCAGCCAACAAACGGGACACGTGAACACTGAAGCTTTCTTT
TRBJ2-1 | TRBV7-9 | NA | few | CASSLEGHEQFF | TGTGCCAGCAGCTTAGAGGGTCATGAGCAGTTCTTC
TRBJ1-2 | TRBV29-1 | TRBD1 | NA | CSVEEEDRVYGYTF | TGCAGCGTTGAAGAGGAGGACAGGGTCTATGGCTACACCTTC
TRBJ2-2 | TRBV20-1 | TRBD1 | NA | CSAPGTGSNTGELFF | TGCAGTGCTCCAGGGACAGGCTCGAACACCGGGGAGCTGTTTTTT
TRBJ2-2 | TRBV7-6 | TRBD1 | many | CASSWTGTNTGELFF | TGTGCCAGCAGCTGGACAGGGACGAACACCGGGGAGCTGTTTTTT
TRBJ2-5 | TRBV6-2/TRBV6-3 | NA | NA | CASRSDTRYQETQYF | TGTGCCAGCAGATCGGACACACGTTACCAAGAGACCCAGTACTTC
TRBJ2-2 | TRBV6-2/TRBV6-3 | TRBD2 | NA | CASSYPLTSGGASTGELFF | TGTGCCAGCAGTTACCCCCTGACTAGCGGGGGGGCGTCCACCGGGGAGCTGTTTTTT
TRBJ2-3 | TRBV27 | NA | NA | CASSQRGYTDTQYF | TGTGCCAGCAGCCAAAGGGGCTACACAGATACGCAGTATTTT
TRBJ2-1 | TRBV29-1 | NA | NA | CSADAGTRHNEQFF | TGCAGCGCTGATGCCGGGACACGCCACAATGAGCAGTTCTTC
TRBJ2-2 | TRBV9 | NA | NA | CASSVAQQGVAGELFF | TGTGCCAGCAGCGTAGCTCAACAGGGAGTGGCCGGGGAGCTGTTTTTT
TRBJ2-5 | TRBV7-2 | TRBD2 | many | CASSQSRLAGRQETQYF | TGTGCCAGCAGCCAAAGCCGACTAGCGGGTAGACAAGAGACCCAGTACTTC
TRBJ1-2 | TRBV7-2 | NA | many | CASTIFGFWDGYTF | TGTGCCAGCACCATTTTTGGGTTCTGGGATGGCTACACCTTC
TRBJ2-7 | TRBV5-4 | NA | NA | CANSPDGLLDEQYF | TGTGCCAACAGCCCGGACGGCCTCCTTGACGAGCAGTACTTC
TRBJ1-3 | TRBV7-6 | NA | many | CASSLFASGNTIYF | TGTGCCAGCAGCTTATTCGCATCTGGAAACACCATATATTTT
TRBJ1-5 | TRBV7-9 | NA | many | CASSLSSGNQPQHF | TGTGCCAGCAGCTTATCCAGTGGCAATCAGCCCCAGCATTTT
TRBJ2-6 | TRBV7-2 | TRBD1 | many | CARADRRSGANVLTF | TGTGCCAGAGCGGACAGGCGCTCTGGGGCCAACGTCCTGACTTTC
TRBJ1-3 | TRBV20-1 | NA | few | CSARDQAGTGYSGNTIYF | TGCAGTGCTAGAGATCAGGCTGGCACAGGGTACTCTGGAAACACCATATATTTT
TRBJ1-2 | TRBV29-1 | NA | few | CSVKTDDYGYTF | TGCAGCGTCAAGACCGACGACTATGGCTACACCTTC
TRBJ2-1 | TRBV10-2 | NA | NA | CASNEGRLSYNEQFF | TGCGCCAGCAATGAAGGGCGACTGTCATACAATGAGCAGTTCTTC
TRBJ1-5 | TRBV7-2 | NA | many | CASSSEGGYHQPQHF | TGTGCCAGCAGCTCCGAGGGGGGCTACCATCAGCCCCAGCATTTT
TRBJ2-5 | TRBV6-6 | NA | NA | CASKDTKTQYF | TGTGCCAGCAAGGACACCAAGACCCAGTACTTC
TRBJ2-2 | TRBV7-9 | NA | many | CASSSTNRENTGELFF | TGTGCCAGCAGCTCCACGAACAGGGAAAACACCGGGGAGCTGTTTTTT
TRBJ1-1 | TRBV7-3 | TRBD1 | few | CASSPGQVGQAFF | TGTGCCAGCAGCCCGGGACAGGTCGGTCAAGCTTTCTTT
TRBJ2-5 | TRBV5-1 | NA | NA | CASSPLRGPQETQYF | TGCGCCAGCAGCCCCCTCCGGGGTCCCCAAGAGACCCAGTACTTC
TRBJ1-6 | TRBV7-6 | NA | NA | CASSLDPDSPLHF | TGTGCTAGCAGCTTAGACCCAGACTCACCCCTCCACTTT
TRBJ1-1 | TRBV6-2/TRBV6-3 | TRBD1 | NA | CASCGSGGTEAFF | TGTGCCAGCTGCGGGTCAGGGGGCACTGAAGCTTTCTTT
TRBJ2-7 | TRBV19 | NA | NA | CASSWGRGAYEQYF | TGTGCCAGTAGTTGGGGACGGGGAGCCTACGAGCAGTACTTC
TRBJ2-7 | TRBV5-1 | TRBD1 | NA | CASSLTSSPTGASSYEQYF | TGCGCCAGCAGCTTGACTTCCTCCCCCACAGGGGCCAGCTCCTACGAGCAGTACTTC
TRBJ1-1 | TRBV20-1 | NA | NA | CSARDYVGDTEAFF | TGCAGTGCTAGAGATTACGTGGGGGACACTGAAGCTTTCTTT
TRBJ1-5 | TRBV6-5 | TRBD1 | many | CASSYSTGENQPQHF | TGTGCCAGCAGTTACTCTACAGGGGAAAATCAGCCCCAGCATTTT
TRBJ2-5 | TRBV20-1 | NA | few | CSANDWENQETQYF | TGCAGTGCTAACGATTGGGAAAACCAAGAGACCCAGTACTTC